These 30 T cell receptor beta chains were sequenced from one sample in a study of shared clonotypes between healthy human individuals. This table comes from immunoSEQ multiplex PCR, and its TCRdb copy is limited to in-frame clones, with some not included. The sample holds about 2,200,000 clones, more than 85% seen once. Positive CCR7 selection of CD45RO-negative cells yielded the naive CD8 cells, and terminally differentiated effector memory CD45RA+ cells were excluded. The sample consisted of naive CD8+ T cells from PBMCs. These receptor sequences come from a young man in good health. Some clones in this sample may be carry-over from other donors' samples.

J is TRBJ2-5 and V is TRBV11-2, with D tentatively TRBD1 or TRBD2 (5 bases each). V lost 4 bases and J 1 base, leaving 7 bases between the germline ends. Per germline, CDR1 SGHAT and CDR2 FQNNGV. The CDR3 runs to 13 residues. The DNA of the CDR3 is TGTGCCAGCAGCTACGGGGCCCAAGAGACCCAGTACTTC. It encodes CASSYGAQETQYF.

This clone appeared once. The rearrangement links TRBV4-2 to TRBJ2-3, with 9 bases identical to TRBD2. The germline V gene encodes CDR1 LGHNA and CDR2 YNFKEQ. The CDR3 length is 16 residues. V trimming: 4 bases; J trimming: 6 bases; junction bases outside the gene matches: 11. CDR3 DNA sequence: TGTGCCAGCAGCCTTGTAGGTAGCGGGAGATTGGATACGCAGTATTTT. Protein: CASSLVGSGRLDTQYF.

V is TRBV27 and J is TRBJ2-7; D could derive from TRBD1 or TRBD2 (5 bases each). The CDR3 runs 14 residues. The V end lost 5 bases, the J end lost 5 bases, and 16 bases lay between the germline ends. Germline lookup yields CDR1 MNHEY and CDR2 SMNVEV (reference sequence). The CDR3 protein is CASSPQGPPDEQYF. CDR3 DNA: TGTGCCAGCAGTCCCCAGGGACCCCCCGACGAGCAGTACTTC.

The V and J genes are TRBV7-9 and TRBJ1-1; 7 positions agree with TRBD1. The CDR3 is 14 residues long. CDR1 is SEHNR and CDR2 is FQNEAQ in the germline V gene (reference sequence). J lost 0 bases, V lost 5 bases, and 3 bases had no gene match. CDR3 nucleotide sequence: TGTGCCAGCAGCGCGGGACAGCTGAACACTGAAGCTTTCTTT. Residues: CASSAGQLNTEAFF.

DNA of the CDR3: TGCGCCAGCAGCGAATTTGAAAGGGGGCTAGGAGATGGCTACACCTTC. It yields the protein CASSEFERGLGDGYTF. The chain recombines TRBV5-1 with TRBJ1-2; the match to TRBD1 covers 7 bases. Germline loops: CDR1 SGHRS, CDR2 YFSETQ. The CDR3 contains 16 residues. The V segment lost 4 bases and the J segment 6 bases; nucleotides outside the gene matches: 15.

The chain joins TRBV29-1 to TRBJ1-1, with 9 positions matching TRBD1. The CDR3 extends over 15 amino acids. Germline trimming cut 5 bases from V and 0 bases from J; bases unmatched to any gene: 7. CDR1 and CDR2 (germline): SQVTM, ANQGSEA. CDR3: CSVRPDRGLNTEAFF. For the CDR3, the DNA is TGCAGCGTTCGCCCAGACAGGGGGTTGAACACTGAAGCTTTCTTT.

In the case of this clone: This specimen includes other DNA sequences encoding the same CDR3. V gene TRBV30 combines with J gene TRBJ2-7, with D unresolved. The CDR3 covers 13 residues. Germline CDR1 and CDR2: GTSNPN and SVGIG (reference sequence). V was clipped by 0 bases and J by 2 bases, with 8 bases between them. CDR3 in DNA: TGTGCCTGGAGTGTGGACGGTCCCTACGAGCAGTACTTC. Protein sequence: CAWSVDGPYEQYF.

The V gene is TRBV7-9, the J gene TRBJ1-1; D perhaps matches TRBD1 (6 bases). Germline assignment: CDR1 SEHNR and CDR2 FQNEAQ (reference sequence). This CDR3 spans 15 amino acids. With 1 base removed from V and 5 bases from J, the gap between germline ends came to 14 bases. CDR3 sequence: CASSLEGGRGTEAFF. The CDR3 nucleotides read TGTGCCAGCAGCTTAGAGGGGGGCAGGGGTACTGAAGCTTTCTTT.

V gene TRBV7-8 combines with J gene TRBJ1-1, with 7 positions matching TRBD1. With V trimmed by 1 base and J by 4 bases, 12 bases remained unmatched. CDR3 length: 17 residues. Germline values: CDR1 SGHVS, CDR2 FQNEAQ. The CDR3 protein is CASSLEVRGYFGTEAFF. The CDR3 nucleotides are TGTGCCAGCAGCTTAGAGGTCAGGGGGTATTTTGGCACTGAAGCTTTCTTT.

The rearrangement links TRBV18 to TRBJ2-5; D may be TRBD2 (6 bases). The V and J ends lost 3 bases and 5 bases respectively, with 22 bases between them. Germline V gene lookup returns CDR1 KGHSH and CDR2 LQKENI. The CDR3 is 17 residues long. The DNA of the CDR3 is TGTGCCAGCTCACCTCCTCGGCTTGGAGGGGCGGAGGAGACCCAGTACTTC. It translates to CASSPPRLGGAEETQYF.

The chain couples TRBV7-9 to TRBJ2-2, with D perhaps matching TRBD1 (6 bases). Trimming took 5 bases from V and 3 from J, leaving 13 bases between them. From germline, CDR1 is SEHNR and CDR2 FQNEAQ (reference sequence). The CDR3 is 15 amino acids. CDR3 nucleotide sequence: TGTGCCAGCAGCGGCCAGGGGCCTTACACCGGGGAGCTGTTTTTT. It encodes CASSGQGPYTGELFF.

This rearrangement joins TRBV5-1 to TRBJ2-2; D is perhaps TRBD1 (5 bases). CDR1 and CDR2 (germline): SGHRS, YFSETQ. CDR3 length: 15 amino acids. The V and J ends lost 2 bases and 1 base respectively, with 9 bases between them. The CDR3 loop reads CASSLGRVNTGELFF. In nucleotides, the CDR3 is TGCGCCAGCAGCTTAGGCAGGGTGAACACCGGGGAGCTGTTTTTT.

V and J are TRBV5-1 and TRBJ2-7; D unclear. The CDR3 runs to 12 residues. The germline gives CDR1 SGHRS, CDR2 YFSETQ. The germline V and J ends were trimmed by 7 bases and 5 bases, with 13 bases remaining between them. DNA for the CDR3: TGCGCCAGCCAGAGCCCTTTCAACGAGCAGTACTTC. Translating gives CASQSPFNEQYF.

The V call is TRBV2, the J call TRBJ2-1; TRBD2 agrees at 7 bases. Germline assignment: CDR1 SNHLY and CDR2 FYNNEI. The CDR3 runs 16 residues. The J segment lost 3 bases and the V segment lost 4 bases, leaving 9 bases of the junction unmatched. CDR3 nucleotides: TGTGCCAGCAGTGGTGAGCGGGGACCCCTCTACAATGAGCAGTTCTTC. Translated: CASSGERGPLYNEQFF. Variable domain in full (rest from reference TRBV2 and TRBJ2-1): EPEVTQTPSHQVTQMGQEVILRCVPISNHLYFYWYRQILGQKVEFLVSFYNNEISEKSEIFDDQFSVERPDGSNFTLKIRSTKLEDSAMYFCASSGERGPLYNEQFFGPGTRLTVL.

The chain recombines TRBV7-9 with TRBJ1-1; D uncertain. In germline, CDR1 is SEHNR, CDR2 FQNEAQ (reference sequence). CDR3 size: 13 residues. The V and J ends lost 7 bases and 4 bases respectively, with 13 bases between them. The CDR3: CASTRVMGTEAFF. As DNA, the CDR3 is TGTGCCAGCACCCGGGTTATGGGCACTGAAGCTTTCTTT.

V is TRBV5-6 and J is TRBJ2-3, with 7 bases lining up with TRBD2. Losses at the gene ends were 2 bases for V and 5 bases for J; bases not matched to a gene: 5. This CDR3 is built from 14 residues. Germline V gene lookup returns CDR1 SGHDT and CDR2 YYEEEE. For the CDR3, the DNA is TGTGCCAGCAGCTTCGGGACGGGAGGAGATACGCAGTATTTT. This sequence encodes CASSFGTGGDTQYF.

The chain couples TRBV7-2 to TRBJ1-2; D remains ambiguous. Trimming pared 3 bases from V and 4 bases from J, leaving 9 bases between. CDR1 is SGHTA, CDR2 FQGNSA, per germline. This CDR3 region has 13 residues. The CDR3 bases are TGTGCCAGCAGCTTTGATTCCGGCTATGGCTACACCTTC. This sequence encodes CASSFDSGYGYTF.

CDR3 sequence: CASSSSLSGSLWGHEQYF. The CDR3, as DNA: TGTGCCAGCAGCTCCTCACTTAGCGGGAGCTTGTGGGGCCACGAGCAGTACTTC. The rearrangement links TRBV7-9 to TRBJ2-7, with 9 positions matching TRBD2. The V and J ends lost 4 bases and 5 bases, in that order; junction bases with no gene match: 18. Per germline, CDR1 SEHNR and CDR2 FQNEAQ (reference sequence). This CDR3 is 18 amino acids long.

Points on this clone: Other DNA sequences in this sample translate to the same CDR3. As DNA, the CDR3 is TGCGCCAGCAGCCTAGGACCAGCCTACGAGCAGTACTTC. Amino acid sequence: CASSLGPAYEQYF. The V and J genes are TRBV5-1 and TRBJ2-7; D remains unclear. Germline V gene sequence: CDR1 SGHRS, CDR2 YFSETQ. The CDR3 extends over 13 amino acids. The V end lost 4 bases, the J end lost 2 bases, and 10 bases lay between the germline ends.

V gene TRBV5-8 combines with J gene TRBJ1-2; D perhaps matches TRBD1 (5 bases). CDR1 and CDR2 from the germline V gene are SGHTS and YDEGEE. The V end was cut by 1 base, the J end by 6 bases, with 13 bases between. The CDR3 sequence is 14 residues long. The CDR3 reads CASSLRGDRDGYTF. DNA of the CDR3: TGTGCCAGCAGCTTGCGGGGGGATCGGGATGGCTACACCTTC.

The V and J genes are TRBV7-6 and TRBJ2-3; D call uncertain. Deletions cut 0 bases from V and 1 base from J, with 11 bases between. The CDR3 totals 16 residues. Per the germline V gene, CDR1 is SGHVS and CDR2 is FNYEAQ. In DNA form, the CDR3 reads TGTGCCAGCAGCTTAGCGGGGTTTATAGGCACAGATACGCAGTATTTT. It encodes CASSLAGFIGTDTQYF.

The V gene is TRBV12-5, the J gene TRBJ2-2; D gene unclear. Germline loops: CDR1 LGHNT, CDR2 FRNRAP. Between the trimmed V and J ends, which lost 2 bases and 2 bases, there was a span of 9 bases. The CDR3 has 15 residues. DNA for the CDR3: TGTGCTAGTGGTTTGTCATCAGCTAACACCGGGGAGCTGTTTTTT. It yields the protein CASGLSSANTGELFF.

The rearrangement links TRBV7-2 to TRBJ2-7; no firm D call. In germline, CDR1 is SGHTA, CDR2 FQGNSA. Trimming pared 5 bases from V and 2 bases from J, leaving 19 bases between. The CDR3 consists of 16 residues. The CDR3: CASSGRDNQFPYEQYF. The DNA for the CDR3 is TGTGCCAGCAGCGGTAGAGACAATCAATTCCCCTACGAGCAGTACTTC. The complete variable domain, with remaining parts taken from reference TRBV7-2 and TRBJ2-7, reads GAGVSQSPSNKVTEKGKDVELRCDPISGHTALYWYRQSLGQGLEFLIYFQGNSAPDKSGLPSDRFSAERTGGSVSTLTIQRTQQEDSAVYLCASSGRDNQFPYEQYFGPGTRLTVT.

The DNA of the CDR3 is TGTGCCAGCAGCCTAAAGGGTTGGGATCAGCCCCAGCATTTT. Its translation is CASSLKGWDQPQHF. The V gene is TRBV9, the J gene TRBJ1-5, with unresolved D. The CDR3 totals 14 residues. The V gene's germline CDR1 is SGDLS and CDR2 YYNGEE. Trimming left V 4 bases short and J 5 bases short, with 13 bases between.

The chain recombines TRBV30 with TRBJ2-7; 10 nucleotides align to TRBD1. With V trimmed by 4 bases and J by 2 bases, 2 bases remained unmatched. CDR3 length: 13 amino acids. CDR1 GTSNPN and CDR2 SVGIG come from the germline V gene (reference sequence). CDR3 DNA: TGTGCCTGGACGGGACAGGGGACCTACGAGCAGTACTTC. It translates to CAWTGQGTYEQYF.

This chain joins TRBV11-2 and TRBJ2-5; D unclear. Trimming stripped 3 bases from V and 4 bases from J, with 15 bases between. The CDR3 runs 15 residues. Germline V gene sequence: CDR1 SGHAT, CDR2 FQNNGV. The CDR3 coding sequence is TGTGCCAGCAGCTTTAGTTACCCCCCTGGAGAGACCCAGTACTTC. This gives the protein CASSFSYPPGETQYF.

V is TRBV9 and J is TRBJ1-2, with D unresolved. Trimming took off 4 bases at V and 4 bases at J, with 17 bases between the two ends. The CDR3 runs to 15 residues. The germline V gene encodes CDR1 SGDLS and CDR2 YYNGEE. The CDR3 reads CASSYGETNFYGYTF. In DNA form, the CDR3 reads TGTGCCAGCAGCTATGGGGAAACCAATTTCTATGGCTACACCTTC. Combining the CDR3 with reference TRBV9 and TRBJ1-2 gives the whole variable domain DSGVTQTPKHLITATGQRVTLRCSPRSGDLSVYWYQQSLDQGLQFLIQYYNGEERAKGNILERFSAQQFPDLHSELNLSSLELGDSALYFCASSYGETNFYGYTFGSGTRLTVV.

This chain uses TRBV2 with TRBJ1-2, with D perhaps matching TRBD1 (5 bases). V lost 2 bases, J lost 12 bases, and 19 bases lay in between. CDR3 length equals 14 residues. Germline V gene lookup returns CDR1 SNHLY and CDR2 FYNNEI. This CDR3 is CASSESESTQGHTF. The CDR3 region has the DNA TGTGCCAGCAGTGAATCCGAGTCGACCCAGGGTCACACCTTC.

V gene TRBV6-1 combines with J gene TRBJ1-5, with a weak D call TRBD1 (5 bases). The CDR3 spans 12 residues. Germline lookup yields CDR1 MNHNS and CDR2 SASEGT. The V and J ends lost 6 bases and 7 bases respectively, with 10 bases between them. CDR3 residues: CASRPWGQPQHF. The CDR3 DNA reads as TGTGCCAGCAGACCTTGGGGCCAGCCCCAGCATTTT.

The chain is built from TRBV7-2 and TRBJ2-3; 10 bases are a match to TRBD2. The ends lost 7 bases at V and 6 bases at J; junction bases unmatched: 10. CDR1 and CDR2 (germline): SGHTA, FQGNSA. There are 15 residues in the CDR3. The CDR3 is CASTLPLAGRDTQYF. The CDR3 region has the DNA TGTGCCAGCACCCTTCCACTAGCGGGGCGGGATACGCAGTATTTT.